A single sample gave rise to the 12 T cell receptor beta chains below, sequenced in a study of cytomegalovirus exposure and HLA in healthy donors. It was with 60 Vbeta and 13 Jbeta primers that the PCR ran. Profiled with immunoSEQ multiplex PCR; TCRdb holds only in-frame clones, not every one. The data show about 160,000 clones, about 88% seen once. Sequenced sample: PBMCs. The receptors shown here come from a man between 18 and 35 years old in good health and CMV-seropositive.

Comment on this clone: An end of the junction does not agree with germline; a read error may underlie this. This chain connects TRBV9 to TRBJ2-4; 9 nucleotides match TRBD1. Germline values: CDR1 SGDLS, CDR2 YYNGEE. This CDR3 spans 13 amino acids. The CDR3 region has the DNA TGTGCCAGCAGCGCCGGACAGGGGAACAGTCAGTACTTC. It encodes CASSAGQGNSQYF.

The chain recombines TRBV6-1 with TRBJ2-7; no firm D call. CDR1 MNHNS and CDR2 SASEGT come from the germline V gene. The V and J ends lost 7 bases and 0 bases respectively, with 10 bases between them. This CDR3 spans 13 amino acids. The CDR3 DNA reads as TGTGCCAGCACGTCCCTTTCCTCCTACGAGCAGTACTTC. This codes for CASTSLSSYEQYF.

This chain uses TRBV5-4 with TRBJ2-3; a weak D match, TRBD1 (6 bases). The V and J ends lost 3 bases and 7 bases respectively, with 15 bases between them. The CDR3 length is 14 residues. Germline V gene sequence: CDR1 SGHNT, CDR2 YYREEE (reference sequence). The chain's CDR3 is CASSSQEDRNTQYF. For the CDR3, the DNA is TGTGCCAGCAGCTCTCAGGAAGACAGGAATACGCAGTATTTT.

V gene TRBV5-4 combines with J gene TRBJ1-3; D is unresolved. V lost 2 bases, J lost 0 bases, and 9 bases lay in between. Germline V gene data show CDR1 as SGHNT and CDR2 as YYREEE (reference sequence). The CDR3 runs 15 residues. As DNA, the CDR3 is TGTGCCAGCAGCTTCAGTTCGGGCTCTGGAAACACCATATATTTT. It is translated as CASSFSSGSGNTIYF.

The V gene is TRBV27, the J gene TRBJ2-7; D may be TRBD1 (5 bases). Germline CDR1 and CDR2: MNHEY and SMNVEV (reference sequence). This CDR3 has 14 amino acids. V dropped 5 bases and J dropped 3 bases, with 14 bases sitting between them. The DNA for the CDR3 is TGTGCCAGCAGTGGTAGGGGCCCATACTACGAGCAGTACTTC. This encodes CASSGRGPYYEQYF.

V and J are TRBV7-2 and TRBJ1-5; D may be TRBD1 (5 bases). This CDR3 has 17 amino acids. The germline V gene encodes CDR1 SGHTA and CDR2 FQGNSA. V was pared by 1 base and J by 5 bases, with 18 bases between. CDR3 loop: CASSLEGRVGGYQPQHF. The CDR3 DNA reads TGTGCCAGCAGCTTAGAAGGCAGGGTAGGAGGGTATCAGCCCCAGCATTTT.

J is TRBJ2-3 and V is TRBV12-5, with 9 positions matching TRBD1. The length of the CDR3 is 14 residues. Per germline, CDR1 LGHNT and CDR2 FRNRAP. V shed 5 bases and J 5 bases; nucleotides not matched to a gene: 5. Here the CDR3 reads CASGPGQGRDTQYF. For the CDR3, the DNA is TGTGCTAGTGGTCCCGGACAGGGGAGAGATACGCAGTATTTT.

The chain links TRBV5-1 to TRBJ2-7, with D unclear. Germline CDR1 is SGHRS and CDR2 is YFSETQ. The CDR3 sequence is 13 residues long. Trimming took off 4 bases at V and 5 bases at J, with 13 bases between the two ends. The DNA for the CDR3 is TGCGCCAGCAGCGGTGCGGCAAACGACGAGCAGTACTTC. It encodes CASSGAANDEQYF.

The genes are TRBV6-1 and TRBJ2-7; 9 bases align to TRBD2. CDR1 is MNHNS, CDR2 SASEGT, per germline. This CDR3 region has 15 residues. The V segment lost 6 bases and the J segment 3 bases; nucleotides outside the gene matches: 9. This chain's CDR3 is CASRPTGLAFYEQYF. The DNA of the CDR3 is TGTGCCAGCAGGCCGACGGGACTAGCCTTCTACGAGCAGTACTTC.

The chain links TRBV9 to TRBJ2-3, with 8 bases that match TRBD2. V gave up 0 bases and J gave up 0 bases; unmatched junction bases: 3. Germline-derived CDR1 and CDR2 are SGDLS and YYNGEE. The CDR3 is made up of 16 amino acids. CDR3 region: CASSVGRGASTDTQYF. The CDR3 bases are TGTGCCAGCAGCGTAGGGCGGGGGGCCAGCACAGATACGCAGTATTTT.

This clone is a singleton in its sample. One junction end disagrees with the germline gene, perhaps due to a read error. J is TRBJ1-2 and V is TRBV7-9; 7 nucleotides agree with TRBD1. Germline V CDR1 and CDR2: SEHNR, FQNEAQ (reference sequence). This CDR3 has 13 amino acids. The CDR3 sequence: CANSPVGGFGYTF. CDR3 nucleotide sequence: TGTGCCAACAGCCCAGTAGGGGGCTTTGGCTACACCTTC.

This chain uses TRBV2 with TRBJ2-7; 10 bases fit TRBD1. The CDR3 is made up of 14 amino acids. J was trimmed by 8 bases and V by 6 bases; bases with no gene match: 10. Per germline, CDR1 SNHLY and CDR2 FYNNEI. In DNA, the CDR3 is TGTGCCAGCAGCGGGACAGGGGAACCTACGAAGCAGTACTTC. Encoded protein: CASSGTGEPTKQYF.